This T cell receptor beta chain is from a study of T cells in Graves' hyperthyroidism and ophthalmopathy. Study background: The initial diagnosis was the point when peripheral blood was collected, ahead of any treatment. Whole-study results and caveats: Most thyroid clonotypes with frequency above 0.001 were detected in blood. The authors' 13 V-J model separated ophthalmopathy from stable hyperthyroidism.

This clonotype was detected many times. The antigen is unknown. Amplified TCR beta CDR3 regions came from RNA transcripts. Primed by the HTBI set, a first-round RT-PCR was run on the TCR CDR3. TCRdb ran MiXCR on the multiplex PCR reads and lists one entry per CDR3 protein. The table has some 460,000 distinct CDR3 sequences, around 16% seen once. Germline CDR1 and CDR2: MNHNS and SASEGT. The CDR3 is 17 amino acids. Trimming cost V 6 bases and J 5 bases, with 25 bases left between them. This rearrangement joins TRBV6-1 to TRBJ1-1; tentatively, D is TRBD1 (5 bases). The sample taken for sequencing was blood. The receptor was isolated from a woman between 18 and 29 years old with Graves' hyperthyroidism. The CDR3 DNA sequence: TGTGCCAGCAGCTCCCCCAGAAGGGGCGGTGGGTGGACTGAAGCTTTCTTT. It is translated as CASSSPRRGGGWTEAFF.